The following is a T cell receptor beta chain sequence with its context. This clone is a singleton in its sample. It lacks a known antigen. No base-level quality is on record; no much larger clone is a single base apart. Related transplant donors provided blood samples for TCR beta sequencing. Nuclei Lysis Solution was used to extract genomic DNA from fresh or cryopreserved unfractionated peripheral blood mononuclear cells. This record belongs to a study of T cell clonotyping in hematopoietic cell transplantation (dated by TCRdb to the early 2020s). Regarding the research as a whole: A total of 120 to 150 blood samples were collected in the study from a few dozen consecutive transplant recipients and their related donors. Recruitment of patients was conducted between September 2015 and January 2017, and follow-up was continued until late 2020 or death. Overall study results and their limits: Recipient repertoires showed only a small fraction of overlap with donor repertoires, and over 97% appeared de novo at the given depth. Broader TCR repertoire diversity after transplant was predicted by Inverse Simpson Index values from donors and from recipients before transplant. The sample size was limited, and because cells were not sorted, the contributions of CD4 and CD8 repertoires could not be separated. After transplant, TCR diversity in recipients dropped, and pathologically expanded clonotypes climbed progressively between day 30 and day 180.

Trimming costs V 7 bases and J 6 bases, and their ends lie 13 bases apart. Including the terminal cysteine and phenylalanine, the CDR3 comprises 13 residues. CDR3 DNA only is kept here, 39 bases in frame from base 1. The germline V gene encodes CDR1 MNHEY and CDR2 SVGAGI. With the immunoSEQ assay, which is a bias-controlled multiplex PCR relying on V- and J-specific primers, TCR beta CDR3 regions were amplified from genomic DNA. In a second PCR step, the CDR3 amplicons were tagged with a proprietary barcode plus Illumina adapter sequences. An Illumina MiSeq instrument was used for sequencing of the CDR3 libraries. The authors' analysis ran thus. Export and quality control were handled in immunoSEQ Analyzer 3.0, while downstream analyses relied on R Bioconductor and Immunarch. Only productive rearrangements in the normalized downsampled data set went into calculating the repertoire metrics. In the normalized cohort, a clonotype counted as pathologically expanded if the clonotype was larger than 5 templates. The Inverse Simpson Index served as the measure of repertoire diversity. CMV-specificity analyses were carried out on the non-normalized data set to capture all clonotypes. The table was pulled from immuneACCESS by TCRdb, which kept in-frame rearrangements only. Such tables lose some clones; where checked, under half of the loss comes from unresolved V genes, and the rest has no known cause. Clone size and the V and J calls come from that table; the DNA yielded D and trimming. The sample table holds over 9,500 clones, of which approximately 90% were seen once. 0.75% to 0.8% of the sample lies in the top ten.

Recombination linked TRBV6-5 to TRBJ1-3, with the D gene not clear enough to name. This TCR came from a woman between 45 and 65 years old in good health. Some clones in this sample may be carry-over from other donors' samples. Sequencing was performed on peripheral blood mononuclear cells. The nucleotide sequence is given as TGTGCCAGCACCGGCCTGGGCAAAAACACCATATATTTT. It translates to CASTGLGKNTIYF.